This T cell receptor beta chain is from a study of blood T cell repertoires in COVID-19. Study summary: COVID-19 samples, acute and convalescent, were from the United States, Italy and Spain. T cells, B-cell-depleted T cells, or PBMCs provided the cDNA or gDNA that served as material.

In the original workflow: Amplification of reference gene primers provided the estimated nucleated cell counts. The assay was immunoSEQ multiplex PCR, and TCRdb's table has in-frame clones only and misses some. The DNA gave D and trimming, while V, J and clone size come from that table. The repertoire has hundreds of thousands of clones, about 88% of them found once; the top ten carry 1% to 1.5%. Material: peripheral blood. This receptor was identified in a man aged 70 or older with acute or convalescent COVID-19.

The CDR3 here is CASSPGQGAGGYTF. In DNA, the CDR3 is TGTGCCAGCAGCCCCGGACAGGGGGCTGGTGGCTACACCTTC. The chain links TRBV11-3 to TRBJ1-2; 11 nucleotides agree with TRBD1. The CDR3 totals 14 residues. With 5 bases clipped from V and 7 bases from J, the junction kept 6 bases outside the gene matches. Germline lookup yields CDR1 SGHNT and CDR2 YENEEA.